A selection of T cell receptor beta chains follows, all from one sample in a study of T cells in Graves' hyperthyroidism and ophthalmopathy. TCRdb analysed the multiplex PCR reads with MiXCR anew, one entry per CDR3 protein. The sample includes some 370,000 distinct CDR3 sequences, more than 12% of them seen just once. Source material: blood. The source of these receptors is a man aged 50-59 years with Graves' ophthalmopathy. Each CDR3 is given with its conserved first and last residue. The order of the fields is clone size, V gene, J gene, D gene, CDR3 DNA, CDR3 protein. The D gene is left open where the match is weak. Size is omitted from some rows. Given values are once, few, many or a class for expanded clones.

clone_size: -; v_call: TRBV11-2; j_call: TRBJ2-5; d_call: -; cdr3_nt: TGTGCCAGCAGCGTATTAGTTGGCGTGCAAGAGACCCAGTACTTC; cdr3_aa: CASSVLVGVQETQYF
clone_size: many; v_call: TRBV7-3; j_call: TRBJ2-1; d_call: TRBD2; cdr3_nt: TGTGCCAGCAGCAGGGGACTAACAGGAAACAATGAGCAGTTCTTC; cdr3_aa: CASSRGLTGNNEQFF
clone_size: many; v_call: TRBV20-1; j_call: TRBJ2-7; d_call: TRBD2; cdr3_nt: TGCAGTGCTAGACCGAGAGCGGGAGAGTCAAACTACGAGCAGTACTTC; cdr3_aa: CSARPRAGESNYEQYF
clone_size: -; v_call: TRBV5-1; j_call: TRBJ2-3; d_call: TRBD2; cdr3_nt: TGCGCCGGCAGCTCCCGGGAGGTAGAGTCAGATACGCAGTATTTT; cdr3_aa: CAGSSREVESDTQYF
clone_size: many; v_call: TRBV12-3/TRBV12-4; j_call: TRBJ2-1; d_call: TRBD1; cdr3_nt: TGTGCCAGCAGTTCAGGGGACAGGGGGCTGAGTGAGCAGTTCTTC; cdr3_aa: CASSSGDRGLSEQFF
clone_size: -; v_call: TRBV6-1; j_call: TRBJ2-5; d_call: -; cdr3_nt: TGTGCCAGCAGAAAAGGGGAAGAGACCCAGTACTTC; cdr3_aa: CASRKGEETQYF
clone_size: few; v_call: TRBV15; j_call: TRBJ2-1; d_call: -; cdr3_nt: TGTGCCACCAGCGGTACCCGAAATAGCCTAGGATCGAATGAGCAGTTCTTC; cdr3_aa: CATSGTRNSLGSNEQFF
clone_size: -; v_call: TRBV19; j_call: TRBJ2-5; d_call: -; cdr3_nt: TGTGCCAGTAGCAGGGGGGCTGTGGAGACCCAGTACTTC; cdr3_aa: CASSRGAVETQYF
clone_size: few; v_call: TRBV20-1; j_call: TRBJ2-3; d_call: TRBD2; cdr3_nt: TGCAGTGCTATAATAGCGGGGGTCCGGTATACGCAGTATTTT; cdr3_aa: CSAIIAGVRYTQYF
clone_size: many; v_call: TRBV20-1; j_call: TRBJ2-5; d_call: TRBD2; cdr3_nt: TGCAGTGCTAGTGTTGGAGCGGGAGGGCCTTGGGAGACCCAGTACTTC; cdr3_aa: CSASVGAGGPWETQYF
clone_size: few; v_call: TRBV4-2; j_call: TRBJ2-6; d_call: -; cdr3_nt: TGTGCCAGCAGCCAAGATTTGGGGCTCTCTGGGGCCAACGTCCTGACTTTC; cdr3_aa: CASSQDLGLSGANVLTF
clone_size: many; v_call: TRBV6-1; j_call: TRBJ1-1; d_call: -; cdr3_nt: TGTGCCAGCAGTTTGGAGCGGAGCACTGAAGCTTTCTTT; cdr3_aa: CASSLERSTEAFF
clone_size: few; v_call: TRBV5-1; j_call: TRBJ1-6; d_call: -; cdr3_nt: TGCGCCAGCAGCCTCAGCCAGGGAGGGAATTCACCCCTCCACTTT; cdr3_aa: CASSLSQGGNSPLHF
clone_size: many; v_call: TRBV11-3; j_call: TRBJ2-3; d_call: -; cdr3_nt: TGTGCCAGCAGCCCCCTCGGCGGGGACACAGATACGCAGTATTTT; cdr3_aa: CASSPLGGDTDTQYF
clone_size: many; v_call: TRBV3-1; j_call: TRBJ2-7; d_call: TRBD2; cdr3_nt: TGTGCCAGCAGCCAAGATCCGGGACTAGCATTTACCGTGGGCGAGCAGTACTTC; cdr3_aa: CASSQDPGLAFTVGEQYF
clone_size: -; v_call: TRBV20-1; j_call: TRBJ2-5; d_call: -; cdr3_nt: TGCAGTGCTGGAAGACAAAACAAGAAGACCCAGTACTTC; cdr3_aa: CSAGRQNKKTQYF
clone_size: many; v_call: TRBV29-1; j_call: TRBJ2-1; d_call: TRBD2; cdr3_nt: TGCAGCGTTGGGGGGACTAGCGGGAGCGGTTACAATGAGCAGTTCTTC; cdr3_aa: CSVGGTSGSGYNEQFF
clone_size: few; v_call: TRBV7-6; j_call: TRBJ1-1; d_call: -; cdr3_nt: TGTGCCAGCAGCCCCCTTGAGGGCACTGAAGCTTTCTTT; cdr3_aa: CASSPLEGTEAFF
clone_size: many; v_call: TRBV20-1; j_call: TRBJ2-7; d_call: -; cdr3_nt: TGCAGTGCTAGTGAGGGACGGATGGTCTCCTACGAGCAGTACTTC; cdr3_aa: CSASEGRMVSYEQYF
clone_size: -; v_call: TRBV29-1; j_call: TRBJ2-3; d_call: -; cdr3_nt: TGCAGCGTTGGTCCAGGGGGGCCTAGCACAGATACGCAGTATTTT; cdr3_aa: CSVGPGGPSTDTQYF
clone_size: -; v_call: TRBV2; j_call: TRBJ2-1; d_call: TRBD2; cdr3_nt: TGTGCCAGCAGTGACCGGACTAGCGGGAGTTCACCGCAGTACAATGAGCAGTTCTTC; cdr3_aa: CASSDRTSGSSPQYNEQFF
clone_size: many; v_call: TRBV30; j_call: TRBJ2-1; d_call: TRBD2; cdr3_nt: TGTGCCTGGAGTGGAGGGTGGCGGGAGTACAATGAGCAGTTCTTC; cdr3_aa: CAWSGGWREYNEQFF
clone_size: many; v_call: TRBV19; j_call: TRBJ2-1; d_call: -; cdr3_nt: TGTGCCAGTAGCCCACTTCGCCAGAATGAGCAGTTCTTC; cdr3_aa: CASSPLRQNEQFF
clone_size: many; v_call: TRBV12-5; j_call: TRBJ1-5; d_call: -; cdr3_nt: TGTGCTAGTGGTCCCCCCGCGGTCAATCAGCCCCAGCATTTT; cdr3_aa: CASGPPAVNQPQHF
clone_size: -; v_call: TRBV6-1; j_call: TRBJ2-7; d_call: -; cdr3_nt: TGTGCCAGCAGTTATGGTAGCGGAGCTTACGAGCAGTACTTC; cdr3_aa: CASSYGSGAYEQYF
clone_size: -; v_call: TRBV5-1; j_call: TRBJ2-7; d_call: -; cdr3_nt: TGCGCCAGCAGCTTCGAAGGACGGTCCTACGAGCAGTACTTC; cdr3_aa: CASSFEGRSYEQYF
clone_size: many; v_call: TRBV5-1; j_call: TRBJ2-7; d_call: -; cdr3_nt: TGCGCCAGCAGCTTTAGCGGAAAAGACGAGCAGTACTTC; cdr3_aa: CASSFSGKDEQYF
clone_size: -; v_call: TRBV5-4; j_call: TRBJ2-2; d_call: TRBD2; cdr3_nt: TGTGCCAGCAGCTCTTCTAGCGGGAGGGAGGCCGGGGAGCTGTTTTTT; cdr3_aa: CASSSSSGREAGELFF
clone_size: -; v_call: TRBV12-3/TRBV12-4; j_call: TRBJ1-1; d_call: -; cdr3_nt: TGTGCCAGCAGTTTAGTGTGGGGGATGAACACTGAAGCTTTCTTT; cdr3_aa: CASSLVWGMNTEAFF
clone_size: many; v_call: TRBV11-2; j_call: TRBJ2-1; d_call: -; cdr3_nt: TGTGCCAGCAGCGTCACGAGGGGGGGTCCCTACAATGAGCAGTTCTTC; cdr3_aa: CASSVTRGGPYNEQFF
clone_size: -; v_call: TRBV28; j_call: TRBJ2-6; d_call: -; cdr3_nt: TGTGCCAGCACCAAAGAACCCAACTCTGGGGCCAACGTCCTGACTTTC; cdr3_aa: CASTKEPNSGANVLTF
clone_size: many; v_call: TRBV6-2/TRBV6-3; j_call: TRBJ2-7; d_call: TRBD2; cdr3_nt: TGTGCCAGCAGTGACGGACTAGCGGGGCCTTACGAGCAGTACTTC; cdr3_aa: CASSDGLAGPYEQYF
clone_size: -; v_call: TRBV27; j_call: TRBJ1-2; d_call: -; cdr3_nt: TGTGCCAGCAGTACAGGGCCCCATAACTATGGCTACACCTTC; cdr3_aa: CASSTGPHNYGYTF
clone_size: many; v_call: TRBV2; j_call: TRBJ2-7; d_call: TRBD1; cdr3_nt: TGTGCCAGCAGTCCACAGGGGATCTACGAGCAGTACTTC; cdr3_aa: CASSPQGIYEQYF
clone_size: -; v_call: TRBV27; j_call: TRBJ2-7; d_call: TRBD1; cdr3_nt: TGTGCCAGCAGACCTACAGGGGGTGGTGTGCAGTACTTC; cdr3_aa: CASRPTGGGVQYF
clone_size: many; v_call: TRBV6-1; j_call: TRBJ1-5; d_call: -; cdr3_nt: TGTGCCAGCAGGAAGACAGATAGCAATCAGCCCCAGCATTTT; cdr3_aa: CASRKTDSNQPQHF
clone_size: many; v_call: TRBV5-1; j_call: TRBJ1-4; d_call: -; cdr3_nt: TGCGCCAGCAGCCCGGTCGGGGGGCGCGATGAAAAACTGTTTTTT; cdr3_aa: CASSPVGGRDEKLFF
clone_size: -; v_call: TRBV15; j_call: TRBJ2-3; d_call: -; cdr3_nt: TGTGCCACCAGCGTGGGCGGGATTGAACAGTATTTT; cdr3_aa: CATSVGGIEQYF
clone_size: many; v_call: TRBV11-2; j_call: TRBJ2-1; d_call: TRBD2; cdr3_nt: TGTGCCAGCAGCTCAAGGGGTCCTGGGACTAGCTCCTACAATGAGCAGTTCTTC; cdr3_aa: CASSSRGPGTSSYNEQFF